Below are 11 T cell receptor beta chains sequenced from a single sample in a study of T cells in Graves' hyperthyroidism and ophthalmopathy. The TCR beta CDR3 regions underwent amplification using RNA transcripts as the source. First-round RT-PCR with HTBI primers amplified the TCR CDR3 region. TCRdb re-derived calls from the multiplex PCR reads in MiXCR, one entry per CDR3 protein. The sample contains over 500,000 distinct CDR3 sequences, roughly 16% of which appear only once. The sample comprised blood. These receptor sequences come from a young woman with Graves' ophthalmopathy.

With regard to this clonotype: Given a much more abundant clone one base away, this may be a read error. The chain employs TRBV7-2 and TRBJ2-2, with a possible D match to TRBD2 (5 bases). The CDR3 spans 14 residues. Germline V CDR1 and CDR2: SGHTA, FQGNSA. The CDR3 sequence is CPSSYVGGSGELFF. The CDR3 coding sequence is TGTCCCAGCAGCTACGTCGGTGGGAGCGGGGAGCTGTTTTTT.

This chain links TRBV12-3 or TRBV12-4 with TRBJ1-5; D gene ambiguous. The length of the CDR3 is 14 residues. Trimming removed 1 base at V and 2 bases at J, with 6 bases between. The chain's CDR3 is CASSLDPGNQPQHF. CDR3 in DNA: TGTGCCAGCAGTTTAGATCCAGGCAATCAGCCCCAGCATTTT.

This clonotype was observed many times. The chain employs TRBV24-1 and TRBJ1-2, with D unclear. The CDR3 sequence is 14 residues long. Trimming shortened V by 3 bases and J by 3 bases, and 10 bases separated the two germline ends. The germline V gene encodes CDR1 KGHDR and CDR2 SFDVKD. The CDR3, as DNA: TGTGCCACCAGTGATCCACCCCTAGACTATGGCTACACCTTC. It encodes CATSDPPLDYGYTF.

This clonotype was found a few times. CDR3 DNA sequence: TGCAGCGTTTGGACGGGCCCGAACACTGAAGCTTTCTTT. It encodes CSVWTGPNTEAFF. V is TRBV29-1 and J is TRBJ1-1; D remains ambiguous. Looked up from germline, CDR1 is SQVTM and CDR2 is ANQGSEA. The CDR3 totals 13 residues. V lost 5 bases to trimming and J lost 1 base, with 11 bases between them.

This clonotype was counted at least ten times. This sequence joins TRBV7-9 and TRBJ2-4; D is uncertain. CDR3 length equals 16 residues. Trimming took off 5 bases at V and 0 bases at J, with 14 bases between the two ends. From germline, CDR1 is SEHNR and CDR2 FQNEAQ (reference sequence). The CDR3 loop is CASSPTATSAKNIQYF. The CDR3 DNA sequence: TGTGCCAGCAGCCCGACCGCTACATCAGCCAAAAACATTCAGTACTTC. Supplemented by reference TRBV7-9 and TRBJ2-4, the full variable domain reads DTGVSQNPRHKITKRGQNVTFRCDPISEHNRLYWYRQTLGQGPEFLTYFQNEAQLEKSRLLSDRFSAERPKGSFSTLEIQRTEQGDSAMYLCASSPTATSAKNIQYFGAGTRLSVL.

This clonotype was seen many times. DNA of the CDR3: TGTGCCAGCAGCGTCGAAGGGTTCGGGGAGCTGTTTTTT. Protein product: CASSVEGFGELFF. J is TRBJ2-2 and V is TRBV11-2; unclear D gene. The CDR3 spans 13 residues. V lost 5 bases and J lost 7, with 11 bases in between. Germline CDR1 reads SGHAT; CDR2 reads FQNNGV. Together with reference TRBV11-2 and TRBJ2-2, the CDR3 gives the full variable domain: EAGVAQSPRYKIIEKRQSVAFWCNPISGHATLYWYQQILGQGPKLLIQFQNNGVVDDSQLPKDRFSAERLKGVDSTLKIQPAKLEDSAVYLCASSVEGFGELFFGEGSRLTVL.

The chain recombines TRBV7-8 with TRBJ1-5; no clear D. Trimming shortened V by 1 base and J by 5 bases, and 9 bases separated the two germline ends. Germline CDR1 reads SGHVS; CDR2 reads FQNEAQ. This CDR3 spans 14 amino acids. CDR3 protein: CASSLGRYDQPQHF. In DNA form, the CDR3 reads TGTGCCAGCAGCTTAGGGCGGTACGATCAGCCCCAGCATTTT.

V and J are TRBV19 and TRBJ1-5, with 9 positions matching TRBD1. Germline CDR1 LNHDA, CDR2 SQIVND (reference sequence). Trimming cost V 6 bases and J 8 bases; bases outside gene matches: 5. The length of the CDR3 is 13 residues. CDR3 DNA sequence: TGTGCCAGTAGGGCTACAGGGGGCGAGCCCCAGCATTTT. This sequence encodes CASRATGGEPQHF.

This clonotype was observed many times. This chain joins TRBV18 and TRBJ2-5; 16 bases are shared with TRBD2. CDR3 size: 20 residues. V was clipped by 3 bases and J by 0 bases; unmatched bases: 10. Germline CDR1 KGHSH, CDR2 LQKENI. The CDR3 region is CASSPTPGLAGGDDQETQYF. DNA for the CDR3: TGTGCCAGCTCACCGACTCCGGGACTAGCGGGAGGGGACGACCAAGAGACCCAGTACTTC.

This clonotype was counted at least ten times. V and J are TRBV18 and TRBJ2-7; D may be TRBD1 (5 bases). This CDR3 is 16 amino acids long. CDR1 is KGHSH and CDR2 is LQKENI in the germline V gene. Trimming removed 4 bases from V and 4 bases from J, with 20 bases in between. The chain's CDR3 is CASSHSGPATTYEQYF. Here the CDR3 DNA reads TGTGCCAGCTCACACTCAGGGCCCGCTACGACTTACGAGCAGTACTTC.

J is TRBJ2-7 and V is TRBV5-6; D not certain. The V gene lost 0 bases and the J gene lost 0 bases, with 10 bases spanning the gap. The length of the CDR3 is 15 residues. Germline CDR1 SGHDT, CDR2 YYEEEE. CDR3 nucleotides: TGTGCCAGCAGCTTGGGGGCAGGTGGCTCCTACGAGCAGTACTTC. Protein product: CASSLGAGGSYEQYF.